This T cell receptor beta chain was retrieved from a study of brain T cells in children with intractable seizures. Only in-frame clones appear in the TCRdb table, and some are missing; sequencing was by immunoSEQ multiplex PCR. The repertoire holds about 80,000 clones, with about 90% as singletons. Germline CDR1 reads MNHEY; CDR2 reads SVGAGI. This CDR3 has 13 residues. Trimming took off 7 bases at V and 2 bases at J, with 11 bases between the two ends. This sequence joins TRBV6-5 and TRBJ1-1; D not resolved. The clonotype originates from a girl aged 2 to 9 with Rasmussen encephalitis and intractable seizures. The material was peripheral blood, obtained at surgery. This CDR3 is CASTPRLNTEAFF. The CDR3 DNA reads TGTGCCAGCACCCCCCGGCTCAACACTGAAGCTTTCTTT.